These 15 T cell receptor beta chains share one sample of origin, sequenced in a study of Graves' ophthalmopathy and Graves' hyperthyroidism. Using RNA transcripts, the TCR beta CDR3 regions were amplified. HTBI-primed RT-PCR formed the first round, and a multiplex PCR formed the second. Each CDR3 protein gets one entry after TCRdb re-called the multiplex PCR reads with MiXCR. Among about 400,000 distinct CDR3 sequences, around 18% were seen once, and the ten largest hold about 1.4%. The sequenced material came from peripheral blood. The receptors derive from a woman under 30 with Graves' ophthalmopathy.

The chain is built from TRBV7-2 and TRBJ1-1; D call uncertain. V lost 1 base and J 1 base, leaving 10 bases between the germline ends. Germline CDR1 SGHTA, CDR2 FQGNSA. The CDR3 extends over 15 amino acids. The CDR3 reads CASSLELGKNTEAFF. In DNA, the CDR3 is TGTGCCAGCAGCTTAGAGCTGGGAAAGAACACTGAAGCTTTCTTT.

There are many counts of this clonotype. V gene TRBV20-1 combines with J gene TRBJ1-1; maybe TRBD1 (5 bases). V gave up 0 bases and J gave up 4 bases, with 15 bases separating them. This CDR3 is 15 amino acids long. Germline CDR1 is DFQATT and CDR2 is SNEGSKA (reference sequence). As DNA, the CDR3 is TGCAGTGCTAGAGATTTGTCGGGGCTTGGCACTGAAGCTTTCTTT. It is translated as CSARDLSGLGTEAFF.

This clonotype came up many times. The chain recombines TRBV6-1 with TRBJ1-5, with D possibly TRBD1 on 5 matching bases. Germline CDR1 reads MNHNS; CDR2 reads SASEGT. The CDR3 is 15 amino acids. The ends were cut back, 6 bases at V and 7 bases at J, with 19 bases in the middle. The CDR3 bases are TGTGCCAGCAGCCCCGGGCAGGGCAGGGAACAGCCCCAGCATTTT. Protein product: CASSPGQGREQPQHF.

V is TRBV7-3 and J is TRBJ2-7; possible D gene TRBD1, 6 bases. Per the germline V gene, CDR1 is SGHTA and CDR2 is FQGTGA. The CDR3 has 16 residues. V lost 5 bases to trimming and J lost 7 bases, with 24 bases between them. The CDR3 is CASSHLTGPFPLEQYF. The CDR3 DNA follows: TGTGCCAGCAGCCACTTGACAGGCCCATTCCCTCTAGAGCAGTACTTC.

This clonotype was found many times. The chain couples TRBV6-2 or TRBV6-3 to TRBJ1-5; D is ambiguous. Trimming stripped 6 bases from V and 0 bases from J, with 12 bases between. CDR1 is MNHEY, CDR2 SVGEGT, per germline. This CDR3 comprises 15 residues. The CDR3 DNA reads as TGTGCCAGCAGCTCACGCCGAAATAGCAATCAGCCCCAGCATTTT. Translated: CASSSRRNSNQPQHF.

This clonotype was picked up many times. This chain links TRBV4-3 with TRBJ2-5, with D perhaps given as TRBD1 or TRBD2 (6 bases each). V was pared by 0 bases and J by 7 bases, with 21 bases between. The CDR3 covers 17 residues. CDR1 and CDR2 (germline): LGHNA, YSLEER. The CDR3, as DNA: TGCGCCAGCAGCCAAGATGGTGGGGGGCTACCCGGCGGGACCCAGTACTTC. It is translated as CASSQDGGGLPGGTQYF.

The chain employs TRBV6-5 and TRBJ1-3; no definite D call. Per germline, CDR1 MNHEY and CDR2 SVGAGI. The ends were cut back, 0 bases at V and 4 bases at J, with 13 bases in the middle. CDR3 size: 16 residues. CDR3 sequence: CASSYSSPPTGNTIYF. CDR3 bases: TGTGCCAGCAGTTACTCCTCCCCACCGACGGGAAACACCATATATTTT.

This sequence joins TRBV6-1 and TRBJ2-7; 7 nucleotides match TRBD1. This CDR3 has 14 amino acids. The J segment lost 5 bases and the V segment lost 7 bases, leaving 11 bases of the junction unmatched. In germline, CDR1 is MNHNS, CDR2 SASEGT. CDR3 DNA: TGTGCCAGCACCCCCCCGACAGGGAGTAACGAGCAGTACTTC. Its translation: CASTPPTGSNEQYF.

This clonotype was recorded at least ten times. The chain couples TRBV28 to TRBJ2-5, with D perhaps being TRBD1 or TRBD2 (5 bases each). Germline assignment: CDR1 MDHEN and CDR2 SYDVKM. The CDR3 is made up of 17 amino acids. V lost 2 bases, J lost 5 bases, and 21 bases lay in between. The chain's CDR3 is CASSLQEWGILWETQYF. The CDR3 DNA sequence: TGTGCCAGCAGTTTACAAGAATGGGGGATCCTTTGGGAGACCCAGTACTTC.

The chain recombines TRBV6-1 with TRBJ2-6; D possibly uses TRBD1 or TRBD2 (5 bases each). The V end was cut by 0 bases, the J end by 0 bases, with 12 bases between. The CDR3 length is 18 residues. The germline gives CDR1 MNHNS, CDR2 SASEGT. The DNA of the CDR3 is TGTGCCAGCAGTGAAGCGCGAGGGGACGACTCTGGGGCCAACGTCCTGACTTTC. It translates to CASSEARGDDSGANVLTF.

The sample holds many counts of this clonotype. This may be a read error: a much more frequent sequence differs by one nucleotide. V usage is TRBV12-3 or TRBV12-4 and J usage is TRBJ1-3, with a possible D match to TRBD1 (6 bases). The CDR3 loop spans 15 amino acids. The CDR3 DNA reads as TGTGCCAGCACCTATAGGGGAGGGGGGGGAAACGCCATATATTTT. It is translated as CASTYRGGGGNAIYF.

In its sample, this clonotype was seen many times. The chain joins TRBV28 to TRBJ1-5; 9 positions agree with TRBD1. V lost 6 bases, J lost 2 bases, and 5 bases stayed unmatched. The CDR3 has 15 residues. Germline V gene lookup returns CDR1 MDHEN and CDR2 SYDVKM. CDR3 sequence: CASRMTGGGNQPQHF. The DNA for the CDR3 is TGTGCCAGCAGGATGACAGGGGGAGGCAATCAGCCCCAGCATTTT.

Many counts were recorded for this clonotype. The chain carries TRBV12-3 or TRBV12-4 and TRBJ1-2, with TRBD1 identical over 7 bases. The J segment lost 4 bases and the V segment lost 1 base, leaving 0 bases of the junction unmatched. The CDR3 is 13 amino acids. The CDR3 DNA is TGTGCCAGCAGTTTAGGGGACAGCTATGGCTACACCTTC. Translation: CASSLGDSYGYTF.

This clonotype showed up many times. V usage is TRBV29-1 and J usage is TRBJ2-2; D may be TRBD2 (6 bases). Germline assignment: CDR1 SQVTM and CDR2 ANQGSEA. Trimming removed 6 bases from V and 5 bases from J, with 22 bases in between. This CDR3 has 16 residues. This CDR3 is CSVSWGRVLATGELFF. In DNA, the CDR3 is TGCAGCGTGAGCTGGGGCAGAGTACTAGCTACCGGGGAGCTGTTTTTT.

A single count supports this clonotype. V is TRBV6-5 and J is TRBJ2-2; D gene ambiguous. CDR1 MNHEY and CDR2 SVGAGI come from the germline V gene. Between the trimmed V and J ends, which lost 2 bases and 1 base, there was a span of 14 bases. This CDR3 contains 17 residues. The CDR3 coding sequence is TGTGCCAGCAGTTACGCTATCGGGCTCGGGAACACCGGGGAGCTGTTTTTT. It encodes CASSYAIGLGNTGELFF.